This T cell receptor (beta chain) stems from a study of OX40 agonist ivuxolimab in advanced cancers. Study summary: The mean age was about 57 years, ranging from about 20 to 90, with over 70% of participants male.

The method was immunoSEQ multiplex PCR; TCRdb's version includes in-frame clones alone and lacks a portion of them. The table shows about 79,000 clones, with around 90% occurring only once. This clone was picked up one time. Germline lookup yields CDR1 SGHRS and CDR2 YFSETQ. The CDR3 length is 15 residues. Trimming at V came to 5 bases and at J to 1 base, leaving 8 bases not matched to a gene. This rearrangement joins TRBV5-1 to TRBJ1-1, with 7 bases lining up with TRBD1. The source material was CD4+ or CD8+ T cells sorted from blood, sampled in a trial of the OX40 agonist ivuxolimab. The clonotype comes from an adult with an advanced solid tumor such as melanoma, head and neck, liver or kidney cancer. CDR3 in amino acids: CASRKTGQRNTEAFF. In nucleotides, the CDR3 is TGCGCCAGCAGGAAAACGGGACAGAGGAACACTGAAGCTTTCTTT.